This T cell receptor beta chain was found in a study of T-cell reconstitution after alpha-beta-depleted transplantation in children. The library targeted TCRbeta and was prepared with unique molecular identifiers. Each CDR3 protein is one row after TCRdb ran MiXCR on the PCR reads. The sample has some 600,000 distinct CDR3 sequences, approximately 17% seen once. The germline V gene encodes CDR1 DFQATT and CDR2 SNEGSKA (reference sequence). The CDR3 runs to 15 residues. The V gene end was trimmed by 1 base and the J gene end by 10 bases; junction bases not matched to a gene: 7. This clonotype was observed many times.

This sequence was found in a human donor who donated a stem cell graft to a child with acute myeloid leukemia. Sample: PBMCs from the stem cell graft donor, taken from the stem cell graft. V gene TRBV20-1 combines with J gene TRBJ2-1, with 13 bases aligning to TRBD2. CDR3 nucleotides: TGCAGTGCTAGAGCTGATATGGGACTAGCGGGGGAGCAGTTCTTC. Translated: CSARADMGLAGEQFF.